Here is one T cell receptor beta chain with its context. What it recognizes is unknown. Time point of the sample: pretreatment peripheral blood. Urothelial carcinoma in patients was locally advanced or metastatic. This entry belongs to a study of PD-L1 blockade in urothelial cancer. Whole-study context: Blood analysis occurred 3 weeks (second dose) and 6 weeks after treatment start.

V lost 2 bases and J lost 0, with 14 bases in between. CDR3 length: 15 residues. Germline-derived CDR1 and CDR2 are GTSNPN and SVGIG (reference sequence). Sequencing was performed with immunoSEQ multiplex PCR; in TCRdb, only in-frame clones are kept and a portion is missing. This sample has roughly 56,000 clones, with just over 85% found just once. Overall study findings and caveats: Clones that were tumor-associated expanded more in the blood of durable-benefit patients at 3 weeks.

Sequencing used PBMCs, obtained around atezolizumab (anti-PD-L1) treatment. This TCR was sampled from a man aged 55 to 70 with urothelial cancer. The gene calls are TRBV30 and TRBJ2-7; no clear D gene. CDR3 DNA: TGTGCCTGGAGTACCGCCCCGGGTAGCTCCTACGAGCAGTACTTC. Protein sequence: CAWSTAPGSSYEQYF.